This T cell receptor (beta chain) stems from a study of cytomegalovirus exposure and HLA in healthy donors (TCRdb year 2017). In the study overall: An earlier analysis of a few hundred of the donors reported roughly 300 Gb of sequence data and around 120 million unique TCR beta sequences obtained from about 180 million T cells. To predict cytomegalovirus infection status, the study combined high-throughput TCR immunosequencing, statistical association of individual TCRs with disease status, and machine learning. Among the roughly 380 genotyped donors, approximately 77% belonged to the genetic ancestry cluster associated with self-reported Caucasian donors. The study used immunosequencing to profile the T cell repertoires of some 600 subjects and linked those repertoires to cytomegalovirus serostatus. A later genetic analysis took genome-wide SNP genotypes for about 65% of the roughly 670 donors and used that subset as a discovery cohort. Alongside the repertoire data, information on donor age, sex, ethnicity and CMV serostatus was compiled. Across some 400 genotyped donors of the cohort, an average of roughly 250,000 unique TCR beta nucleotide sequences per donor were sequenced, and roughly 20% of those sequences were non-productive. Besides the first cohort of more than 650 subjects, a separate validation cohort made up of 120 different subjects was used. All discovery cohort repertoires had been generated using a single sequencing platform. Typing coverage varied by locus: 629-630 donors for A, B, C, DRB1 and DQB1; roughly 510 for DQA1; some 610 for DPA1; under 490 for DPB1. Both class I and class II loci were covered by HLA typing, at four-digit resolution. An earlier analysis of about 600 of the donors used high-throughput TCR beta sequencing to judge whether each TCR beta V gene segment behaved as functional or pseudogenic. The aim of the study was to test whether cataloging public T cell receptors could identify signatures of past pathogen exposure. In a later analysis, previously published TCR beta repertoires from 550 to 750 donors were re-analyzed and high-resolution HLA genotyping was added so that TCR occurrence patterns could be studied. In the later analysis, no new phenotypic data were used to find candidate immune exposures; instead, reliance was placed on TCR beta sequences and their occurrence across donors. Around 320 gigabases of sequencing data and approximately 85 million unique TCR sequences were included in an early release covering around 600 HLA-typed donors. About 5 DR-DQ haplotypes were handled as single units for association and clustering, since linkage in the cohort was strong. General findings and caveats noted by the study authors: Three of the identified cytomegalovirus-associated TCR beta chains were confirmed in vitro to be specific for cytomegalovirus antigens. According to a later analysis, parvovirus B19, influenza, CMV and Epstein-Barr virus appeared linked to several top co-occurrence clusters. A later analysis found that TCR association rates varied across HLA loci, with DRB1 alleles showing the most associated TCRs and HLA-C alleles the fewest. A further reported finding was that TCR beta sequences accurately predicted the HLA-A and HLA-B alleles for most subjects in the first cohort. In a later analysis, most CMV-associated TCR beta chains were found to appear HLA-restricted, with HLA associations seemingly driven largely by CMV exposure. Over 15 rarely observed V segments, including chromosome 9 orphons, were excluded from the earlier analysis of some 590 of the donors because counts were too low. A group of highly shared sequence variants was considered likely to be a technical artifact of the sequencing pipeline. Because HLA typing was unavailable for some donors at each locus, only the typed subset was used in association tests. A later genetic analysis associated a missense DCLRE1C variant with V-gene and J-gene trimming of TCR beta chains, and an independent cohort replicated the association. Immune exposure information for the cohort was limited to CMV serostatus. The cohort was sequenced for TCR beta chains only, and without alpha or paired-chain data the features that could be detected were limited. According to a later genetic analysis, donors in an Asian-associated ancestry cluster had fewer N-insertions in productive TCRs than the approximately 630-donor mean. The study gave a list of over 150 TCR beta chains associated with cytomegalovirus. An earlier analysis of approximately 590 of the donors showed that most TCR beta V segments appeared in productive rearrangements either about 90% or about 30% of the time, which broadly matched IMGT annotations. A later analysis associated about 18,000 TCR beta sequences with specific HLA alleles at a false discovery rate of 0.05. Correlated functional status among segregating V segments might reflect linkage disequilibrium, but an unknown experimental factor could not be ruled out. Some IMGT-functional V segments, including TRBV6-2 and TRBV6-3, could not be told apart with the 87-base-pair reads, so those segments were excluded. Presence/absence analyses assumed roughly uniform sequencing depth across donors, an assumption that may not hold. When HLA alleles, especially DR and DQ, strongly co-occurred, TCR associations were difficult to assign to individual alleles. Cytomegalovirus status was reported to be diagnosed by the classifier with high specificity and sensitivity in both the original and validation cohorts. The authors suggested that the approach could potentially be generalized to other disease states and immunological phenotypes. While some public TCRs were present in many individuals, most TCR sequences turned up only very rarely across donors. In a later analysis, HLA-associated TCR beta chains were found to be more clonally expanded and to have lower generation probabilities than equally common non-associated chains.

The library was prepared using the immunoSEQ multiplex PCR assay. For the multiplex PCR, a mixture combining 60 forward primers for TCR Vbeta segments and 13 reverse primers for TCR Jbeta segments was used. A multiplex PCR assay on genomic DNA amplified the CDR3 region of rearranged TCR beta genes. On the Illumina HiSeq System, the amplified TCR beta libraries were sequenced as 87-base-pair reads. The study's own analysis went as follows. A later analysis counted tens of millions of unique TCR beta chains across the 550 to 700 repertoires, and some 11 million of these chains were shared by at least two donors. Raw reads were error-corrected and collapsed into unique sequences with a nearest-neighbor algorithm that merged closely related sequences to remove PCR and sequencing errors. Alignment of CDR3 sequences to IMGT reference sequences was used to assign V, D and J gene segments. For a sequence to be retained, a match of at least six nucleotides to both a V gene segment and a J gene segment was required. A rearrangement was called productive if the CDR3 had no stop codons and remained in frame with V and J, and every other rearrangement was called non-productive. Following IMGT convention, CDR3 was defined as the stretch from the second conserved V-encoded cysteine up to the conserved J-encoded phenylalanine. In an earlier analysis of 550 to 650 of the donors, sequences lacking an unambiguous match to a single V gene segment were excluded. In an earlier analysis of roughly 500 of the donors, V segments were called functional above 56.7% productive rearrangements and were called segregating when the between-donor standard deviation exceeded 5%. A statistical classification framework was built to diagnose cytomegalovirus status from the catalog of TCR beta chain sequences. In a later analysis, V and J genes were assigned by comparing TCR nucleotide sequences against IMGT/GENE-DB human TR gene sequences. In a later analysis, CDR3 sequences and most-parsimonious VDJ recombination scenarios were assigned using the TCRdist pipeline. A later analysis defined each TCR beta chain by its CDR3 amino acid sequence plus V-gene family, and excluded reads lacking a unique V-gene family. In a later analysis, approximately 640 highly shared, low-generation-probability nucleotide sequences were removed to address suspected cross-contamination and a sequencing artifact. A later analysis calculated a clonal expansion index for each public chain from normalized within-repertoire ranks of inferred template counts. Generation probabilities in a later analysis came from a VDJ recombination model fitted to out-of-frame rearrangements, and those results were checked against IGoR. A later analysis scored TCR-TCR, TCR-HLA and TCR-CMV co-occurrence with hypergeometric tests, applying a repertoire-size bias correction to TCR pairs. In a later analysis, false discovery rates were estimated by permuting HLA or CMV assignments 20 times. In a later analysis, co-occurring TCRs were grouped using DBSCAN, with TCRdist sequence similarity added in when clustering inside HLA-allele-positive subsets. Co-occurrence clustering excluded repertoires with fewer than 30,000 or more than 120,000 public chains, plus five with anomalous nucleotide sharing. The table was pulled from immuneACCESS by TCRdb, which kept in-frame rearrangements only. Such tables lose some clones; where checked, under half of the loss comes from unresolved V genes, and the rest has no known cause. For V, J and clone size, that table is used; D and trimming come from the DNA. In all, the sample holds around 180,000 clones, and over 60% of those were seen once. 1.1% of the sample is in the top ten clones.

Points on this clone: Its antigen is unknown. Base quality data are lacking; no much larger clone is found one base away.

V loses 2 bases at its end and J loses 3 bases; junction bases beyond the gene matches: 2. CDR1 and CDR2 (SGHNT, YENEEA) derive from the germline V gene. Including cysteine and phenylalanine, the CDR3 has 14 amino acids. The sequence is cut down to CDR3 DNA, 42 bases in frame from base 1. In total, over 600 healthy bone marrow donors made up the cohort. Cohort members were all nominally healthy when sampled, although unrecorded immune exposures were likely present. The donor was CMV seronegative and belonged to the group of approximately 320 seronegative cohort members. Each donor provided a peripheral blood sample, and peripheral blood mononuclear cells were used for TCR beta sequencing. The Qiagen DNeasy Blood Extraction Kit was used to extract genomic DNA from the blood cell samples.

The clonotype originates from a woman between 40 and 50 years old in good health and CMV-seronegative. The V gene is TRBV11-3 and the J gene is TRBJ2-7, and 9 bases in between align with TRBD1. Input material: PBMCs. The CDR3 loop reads CASSLRTGVYEQYF. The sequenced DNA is TGTGCCAGCAGCTTAAGGACAGGGGTCTACGAGCAGTACTTC.